The text below deals with one T cell receptor (beta chain). The sample is drawn from a study of patients and donors after allogeneic stem cell transplantation. One entry per CDR3 protein results from TCRdb running MiXCR on the RT-PCR reads. The sample records over 400,000 distinct CDR3 sequences, 16% being singletons. Trimming took 6 bases from V and 5 from J, leaving 16 bases between them. The CDR3 is 14 residues long. The chain has TRBV12-3 or TRBV12-4 and TRBJ1-2; D is perhaps TRBD1 (6 bases). Material: blood, either unsorted or a sorted T cell fraction (not recorded which). The receptor comes from a human donor who was either an allogeneic HSCT recipient or a stem cell or donor lymphocyte infusion donor (not recorded which). It is not recorded whose cells these are; they may come from a transplant donor. The chain's CDR3 is CASSPRGGYYGYTF. The CDR3 nucleotides read TGTGCCAGCAGCCCTAGGGGGGGTTATTATGGCTACACCTTC.